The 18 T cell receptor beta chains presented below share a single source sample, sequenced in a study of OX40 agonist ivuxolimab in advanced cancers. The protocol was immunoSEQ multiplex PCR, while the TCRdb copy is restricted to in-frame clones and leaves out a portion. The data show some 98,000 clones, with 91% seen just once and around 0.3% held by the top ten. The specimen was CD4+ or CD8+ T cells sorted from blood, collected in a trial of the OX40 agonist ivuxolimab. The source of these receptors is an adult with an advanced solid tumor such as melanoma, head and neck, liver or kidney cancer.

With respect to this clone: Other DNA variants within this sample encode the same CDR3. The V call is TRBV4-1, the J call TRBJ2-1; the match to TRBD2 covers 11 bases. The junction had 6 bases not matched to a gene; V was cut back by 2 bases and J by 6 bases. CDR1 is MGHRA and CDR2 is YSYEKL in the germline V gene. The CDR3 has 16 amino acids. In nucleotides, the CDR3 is TGCGCCAGCAGCCAATTAGCGGGAGGGGACTCCAATGAGCAGTTCTTC. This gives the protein CASSQLAGGDSNEQFF.

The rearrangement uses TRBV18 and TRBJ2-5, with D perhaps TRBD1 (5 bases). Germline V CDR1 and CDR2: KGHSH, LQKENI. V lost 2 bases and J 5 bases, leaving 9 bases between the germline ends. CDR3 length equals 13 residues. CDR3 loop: CASSPGRAETQYF. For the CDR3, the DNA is TGTGCCAGCTCACCAGGCAGGGCGGAGACCCAGTACTTC.

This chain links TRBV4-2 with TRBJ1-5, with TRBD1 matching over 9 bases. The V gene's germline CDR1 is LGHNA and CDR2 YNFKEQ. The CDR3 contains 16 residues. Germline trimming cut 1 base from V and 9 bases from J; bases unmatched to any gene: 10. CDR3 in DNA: TGTGCCAGCAGCCAAGGGCCGGGACAGGGTATGACGCCCCAGCATTTT. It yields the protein CASSQGPGQGMTPQHF.

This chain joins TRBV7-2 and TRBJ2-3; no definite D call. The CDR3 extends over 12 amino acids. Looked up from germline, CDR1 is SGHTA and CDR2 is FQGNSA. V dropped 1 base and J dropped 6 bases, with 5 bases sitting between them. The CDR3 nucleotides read TGTGCCAGCAGCTTAGGGCGGGATACGCAGTATTTT. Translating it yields CASSLGRDTQYF.

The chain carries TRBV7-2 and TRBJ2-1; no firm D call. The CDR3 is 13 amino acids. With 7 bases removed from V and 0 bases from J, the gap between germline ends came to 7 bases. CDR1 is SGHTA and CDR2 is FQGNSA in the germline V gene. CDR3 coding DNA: TGTGCCAGCACCCGGAGCTCCTACAATGAGCAGTTCTTC. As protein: CASTRSSYNEQFF.

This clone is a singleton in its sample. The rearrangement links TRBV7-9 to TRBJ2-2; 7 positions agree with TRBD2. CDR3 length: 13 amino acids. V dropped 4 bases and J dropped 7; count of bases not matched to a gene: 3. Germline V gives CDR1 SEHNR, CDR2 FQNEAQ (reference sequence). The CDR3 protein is CASSSSGLGELFF. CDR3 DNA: TGTGCCAGCAGCTCTAGCGGACTCGGGGAGCTGTTTTTT.

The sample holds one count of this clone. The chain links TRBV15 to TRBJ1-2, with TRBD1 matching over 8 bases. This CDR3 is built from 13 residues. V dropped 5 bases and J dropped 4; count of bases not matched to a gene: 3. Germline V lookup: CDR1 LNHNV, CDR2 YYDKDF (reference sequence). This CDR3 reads CATSGGQAYGYTF. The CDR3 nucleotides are TGTGCCACCAGCGGGGGACAGGCCTATGGCTACACCTTC. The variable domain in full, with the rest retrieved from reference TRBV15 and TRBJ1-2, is DAMVIQNPRYQVTQFGKPVTLSCSQTLNHNVMYWYQQKSSQAPKLLFHYYDKDFNNEADTPDNFQSRRPNTSFCFLDIRSPGLGDTAMYLCATSGGQAYGYTFGSGTRLTVV.

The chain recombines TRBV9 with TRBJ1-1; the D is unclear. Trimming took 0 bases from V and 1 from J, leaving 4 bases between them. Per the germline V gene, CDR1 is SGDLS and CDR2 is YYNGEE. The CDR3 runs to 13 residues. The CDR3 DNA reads TGTGCCAGCAGCGTAGTCTCGAACACTGAAGCTTTCTTT. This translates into CASSVVSNTEAFF.

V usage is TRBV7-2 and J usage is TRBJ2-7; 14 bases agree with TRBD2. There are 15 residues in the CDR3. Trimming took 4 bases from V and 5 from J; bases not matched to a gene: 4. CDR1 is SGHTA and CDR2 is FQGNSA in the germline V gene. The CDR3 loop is CASSSGLAGVDEQYF. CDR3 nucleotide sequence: TGTGCCAGCAGCTCGGGACTAGCGGGAGTAGACGAGCAGTACTTC.

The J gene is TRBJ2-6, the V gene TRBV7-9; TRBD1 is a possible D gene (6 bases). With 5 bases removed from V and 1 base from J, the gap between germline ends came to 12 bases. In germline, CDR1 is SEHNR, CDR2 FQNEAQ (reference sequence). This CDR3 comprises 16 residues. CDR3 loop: CASSHRDTSGANVLTF. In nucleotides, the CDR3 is TGTGCCAGCAGCCATCGGGACACATCTGGGGCCAACGTCCTGACTTTC. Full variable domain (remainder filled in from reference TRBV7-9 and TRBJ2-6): DTGVSQNPRHKITKRGQNVTFRCDPISEHNRLYWYRQTLGQGPEFLTYFQNEAQLEKSRLLSDRFSAERPKGSFSTLEIQRTEQGDSAMYLCASSHRDTSGANVLTFGAGSRLTVL.

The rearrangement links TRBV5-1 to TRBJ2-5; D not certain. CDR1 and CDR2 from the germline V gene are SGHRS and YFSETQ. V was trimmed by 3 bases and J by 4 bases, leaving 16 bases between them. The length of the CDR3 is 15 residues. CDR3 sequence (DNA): TGCGCCAGCAGCTACTCGAGGATGGGTGGAGAGACCCAGTACTTC. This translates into CASSYSRMGGETQYF.

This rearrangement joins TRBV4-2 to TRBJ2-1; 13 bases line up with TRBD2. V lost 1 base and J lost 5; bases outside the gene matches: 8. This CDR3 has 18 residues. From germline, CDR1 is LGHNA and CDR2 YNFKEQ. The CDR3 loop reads CASSQVMGLAGKNNEQFF. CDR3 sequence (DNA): TGTGCCAGCAGCCAAGTTATGGGACTAGCGGGAAAAAACAATGAGCAGTTCTTC.

The CDR3 spells CASRGGENQPQHF. In DNA form, the CDR3 reads TGTGCCAGCAGAGGGGGAGAGAATCAGCCCCAGCATTTT. This chain uses TRBV6-6 with TRBJ1-5; D is perhaps TRBD1 (6 bases). V lost 6 bases, J lost 4 bases, and 10 bases lay in between. Germline V gene lookup returns CDR1 MNHNY and CDR2 SVGAGI (reference sequence). The CDR3 has 13 amino acids.

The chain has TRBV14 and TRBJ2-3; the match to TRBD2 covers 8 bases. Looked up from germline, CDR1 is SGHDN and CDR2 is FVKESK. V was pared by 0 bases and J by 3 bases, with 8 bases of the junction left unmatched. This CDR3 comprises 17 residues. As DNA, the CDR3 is TGTGCCAGCAGCCAAGACTCCGGGAGGGCGACTACAGATACGCAGTATTTT. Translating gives CASSQDSGRATTDTQYF.

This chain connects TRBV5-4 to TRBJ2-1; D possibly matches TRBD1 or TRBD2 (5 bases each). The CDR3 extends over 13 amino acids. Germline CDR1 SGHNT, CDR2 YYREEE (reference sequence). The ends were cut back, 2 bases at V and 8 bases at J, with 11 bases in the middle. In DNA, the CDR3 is TGTGCCAGCAGCTTCGGGGCCAGGGATGAGCAGTTCTTC. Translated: CASSFGARDEQFF.

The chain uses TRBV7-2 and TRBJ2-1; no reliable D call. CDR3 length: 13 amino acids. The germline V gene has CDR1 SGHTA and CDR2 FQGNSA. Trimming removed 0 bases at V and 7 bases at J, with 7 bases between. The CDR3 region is CASSLALRNEQFF. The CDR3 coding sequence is TGTGCCAGCAGCTTAGCGTTAAGGAATGAGCAGTTCTTC.

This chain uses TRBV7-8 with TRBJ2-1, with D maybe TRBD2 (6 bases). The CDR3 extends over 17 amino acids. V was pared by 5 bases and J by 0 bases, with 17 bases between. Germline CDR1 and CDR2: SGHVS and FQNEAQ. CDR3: CASSPHFRGSSYNEQFF. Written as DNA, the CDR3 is TGTGCCAGCAGCCCTCATTTCCGGGGGAGCTCCTACAATGAGCAGTTCTTC.

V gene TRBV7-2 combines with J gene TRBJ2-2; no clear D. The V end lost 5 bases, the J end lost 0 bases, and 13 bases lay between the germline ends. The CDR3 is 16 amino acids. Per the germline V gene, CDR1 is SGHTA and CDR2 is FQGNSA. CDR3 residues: CASSPWSVANTGELFF. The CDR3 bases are TGTGCCAGCAGCCCCTGGAGCGTCGCGAACACCGGGGAGCTGTTTTTT.